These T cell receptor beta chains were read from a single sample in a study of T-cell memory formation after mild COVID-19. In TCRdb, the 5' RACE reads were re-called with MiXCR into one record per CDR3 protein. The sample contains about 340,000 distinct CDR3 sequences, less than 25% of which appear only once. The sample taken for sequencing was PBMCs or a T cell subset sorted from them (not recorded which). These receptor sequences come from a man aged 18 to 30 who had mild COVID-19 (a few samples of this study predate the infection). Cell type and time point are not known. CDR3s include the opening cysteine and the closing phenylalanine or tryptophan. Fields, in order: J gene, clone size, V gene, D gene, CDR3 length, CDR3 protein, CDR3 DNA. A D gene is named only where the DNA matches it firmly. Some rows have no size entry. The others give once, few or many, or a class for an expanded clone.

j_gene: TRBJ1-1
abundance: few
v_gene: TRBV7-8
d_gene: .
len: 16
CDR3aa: CASSSPLGRGDTEAFF
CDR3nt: TGTGCCAGCAGTTCTCCTTTAGGACGGGGTGACACTGAAGCTTTCTTT

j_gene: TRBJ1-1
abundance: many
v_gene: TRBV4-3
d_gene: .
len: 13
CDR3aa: CASSRNPNTEAFF
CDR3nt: TGCGCCAGCAGCCGAAACCCGAACACTGAAGCTTTCTTT

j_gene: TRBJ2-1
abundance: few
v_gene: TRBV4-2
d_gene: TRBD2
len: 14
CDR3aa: CASSASGGGNEQFF
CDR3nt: TGTGCCAGCAGCGCTAGCGGGGGGGGGAATGAGCAGTTCTTC

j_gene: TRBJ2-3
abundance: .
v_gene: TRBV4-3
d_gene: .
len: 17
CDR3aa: CASSQGAQFKLPDTQYF
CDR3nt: TGCGCCAGCAGCCAAGGGGCGCAATTTAAGCTCCCAGATACGCAGTATTTT

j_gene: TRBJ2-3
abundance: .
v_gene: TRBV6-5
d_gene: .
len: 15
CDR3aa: CASSYRGPSTDTQYF
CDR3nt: TGTGCCAGCAGTTACCGGGGGCCGAGCACAGATACGCAGTATTTT

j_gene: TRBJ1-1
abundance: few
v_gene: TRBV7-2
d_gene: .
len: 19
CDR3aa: CASSLREMPPKRANTEAFF
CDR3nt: TGTGCCAGCAGCTTAAGAGAAATGCCCCCTAAGAGGGCGAACACTGAAGCTTTCTTT

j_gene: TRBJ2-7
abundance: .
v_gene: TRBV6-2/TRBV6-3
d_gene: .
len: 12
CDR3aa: CASNRASYEQYF
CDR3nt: TGTGCCAGCAATAGGGCGTCCTACGAGCAGTACTTC

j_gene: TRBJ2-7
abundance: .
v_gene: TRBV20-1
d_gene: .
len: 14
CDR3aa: CSARRPSNSYEQYF
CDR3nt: TGCAGTGCTAGGCGCCCTAGCAACTCCTACGAGCAGTACTTC

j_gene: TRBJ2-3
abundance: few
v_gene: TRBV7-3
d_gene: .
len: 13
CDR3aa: CASSYSPTDTQYF
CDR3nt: TGTGCCAGCAGTTACTCGCCCACAGATACGCAGTATTTT

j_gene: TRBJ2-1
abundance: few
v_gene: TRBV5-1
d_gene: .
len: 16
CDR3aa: CASSLPGLRTYNEQFF
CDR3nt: TGCGCCAGCAGCTTGCCGGGTCTTCGGACCTACAATGAGCAGTTCTTC

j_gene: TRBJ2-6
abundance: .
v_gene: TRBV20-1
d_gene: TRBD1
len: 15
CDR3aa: CSAGTGGSGANVLTF
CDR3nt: TGCAGTGCGGGGACAGGGGGGTCTGGGGCCAACGTCCTGACTTTC

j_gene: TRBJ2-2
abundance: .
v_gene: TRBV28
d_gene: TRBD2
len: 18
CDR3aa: CASSPGLAMIKNTGELFF
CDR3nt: TGTGCCAGCAGTCCGGGACTAGCGATGATAAAGAACACCGGGGAGCTGTTTTTT

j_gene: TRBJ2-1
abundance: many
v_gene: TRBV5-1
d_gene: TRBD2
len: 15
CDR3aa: CASSSRLAGGNEQFF
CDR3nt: TGTGCCAGCAGCTCTAGACTAGCGGGGGGCAATGAGCAGTTCTTC

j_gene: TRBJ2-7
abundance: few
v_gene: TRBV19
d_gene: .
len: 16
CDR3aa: CASSIFYERASYEQYF
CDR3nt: TGTGCCAGTAGTATCTTTTATGAGAGGGCCTCCTACGAGCAGTACTTC

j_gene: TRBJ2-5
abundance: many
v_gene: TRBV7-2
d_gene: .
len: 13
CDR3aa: CASSLGHQETQYF
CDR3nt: TGTGCCAGCAGCTTAGGACACCAAGAGACCCAGTACTTC

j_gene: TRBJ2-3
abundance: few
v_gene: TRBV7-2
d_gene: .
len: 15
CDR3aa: CASSLWGARSDTQYF
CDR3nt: TGTGCCAGCAGCTTATGGGGGGCTCGTTCAGATACGCAGTATTTT

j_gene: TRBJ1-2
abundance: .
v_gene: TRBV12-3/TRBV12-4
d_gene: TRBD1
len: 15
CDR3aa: CASSSSGQEGYGYTF
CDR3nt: TGTGCCAGCAGTTCCTCAGGACAGGAGGGCTATGGCTACACCTTC

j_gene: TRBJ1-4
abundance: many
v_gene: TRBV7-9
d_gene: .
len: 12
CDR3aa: CASSAEYEKLFF
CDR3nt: TGTGCCAGCAGCGCGGAGTATGAAAAACTGTTTTTT

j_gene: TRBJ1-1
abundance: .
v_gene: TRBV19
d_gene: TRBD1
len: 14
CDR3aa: CASSITGGATEAFF
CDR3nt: TGTGCCAGTAGTATTACAGGGGGCGCGACTGAAGCTTTCTTT

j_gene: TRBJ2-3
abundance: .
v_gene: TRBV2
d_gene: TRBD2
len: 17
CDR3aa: CASSEAEGLAVTDTQYF
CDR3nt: TGTGCCAGCAGTGAAGCGGAGGGACTAGCGGTCACAGATACGCAGTATTTT

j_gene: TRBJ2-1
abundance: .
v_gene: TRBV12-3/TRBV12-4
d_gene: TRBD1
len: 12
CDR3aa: CATGTGVPDQFF
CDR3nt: TGTGCCACCGGGACAGGGGTCCCGGATCAGTTCTTC

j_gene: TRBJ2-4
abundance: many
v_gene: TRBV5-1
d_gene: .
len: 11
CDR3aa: CASSIRGIQYF
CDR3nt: TGCGCCAGCAGCATCCGGGGCATTCAGTACTTC

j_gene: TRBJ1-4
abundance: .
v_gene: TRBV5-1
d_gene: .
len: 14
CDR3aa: CASRGDTVNEKLFF
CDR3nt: TGCGCCAGCAGGGGCGATACGGTTAATGAAAAACTGTTTTTT

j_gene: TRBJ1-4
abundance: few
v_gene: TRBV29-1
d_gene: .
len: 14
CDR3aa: CSVELRGKEEKLFF
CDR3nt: TGCAGCGTTGAACTTCGGGGAAAGGAAGAAAAACTGTTTTTT

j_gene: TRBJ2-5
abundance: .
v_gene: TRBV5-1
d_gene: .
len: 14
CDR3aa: CASSLAPGSETQYF
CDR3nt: TGCGCCAGCAGCTTGGCCCCAGGGAGCGAGACCCAGTACTTC

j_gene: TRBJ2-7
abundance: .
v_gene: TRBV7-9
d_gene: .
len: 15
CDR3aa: CASSSQMGRQNEQYF
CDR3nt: TGTGCCAGCAGCTCCCAGATGGGTCGTCAGAACGAGCAGTACTTC

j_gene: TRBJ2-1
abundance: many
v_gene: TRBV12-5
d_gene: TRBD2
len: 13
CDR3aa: CASGRGSMNEQFF
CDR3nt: TGTGCTAGTGGGCGGGGGTCTATGAATGAGCAGTTCTTC

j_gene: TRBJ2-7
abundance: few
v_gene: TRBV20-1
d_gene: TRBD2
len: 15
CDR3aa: CSAFPSGGASYEQYF
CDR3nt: TGCAGTGCCTTTCCTAGCGGGGGGGCGTCCTACGAGCAGTACTTC

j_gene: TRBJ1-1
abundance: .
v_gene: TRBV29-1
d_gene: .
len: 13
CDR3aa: CSVESGMNTEAFF
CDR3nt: TGCAGCGTTGAATCCGGCATGAACACTGAAGCTTTCTTT

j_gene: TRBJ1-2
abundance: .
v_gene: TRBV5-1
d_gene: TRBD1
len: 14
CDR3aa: CASSFQGASYGYTF
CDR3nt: TGCGCCAGCAGCTTTCAGGGGGCCTCCTATGGCTACACCTTC

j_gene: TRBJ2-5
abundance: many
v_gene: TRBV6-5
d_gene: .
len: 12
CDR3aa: CASRHSQETQYF
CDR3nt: TGTGCCAGCAGGCACAGCCAAGAGACCCAGTACTTC

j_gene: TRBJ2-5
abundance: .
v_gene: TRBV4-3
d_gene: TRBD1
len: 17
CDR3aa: CASSQVWHRGRWETQYF
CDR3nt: TGCGCCAGCAGCCAAGTATGGCACAGGGGGCGATGGGAGACCCAGTACTTC

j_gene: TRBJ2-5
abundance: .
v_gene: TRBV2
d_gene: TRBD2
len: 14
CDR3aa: CASSRTSSRETQYF
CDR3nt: TGTGCCAGCAGTAGGACTAGCTCGCGAGAGACCCAGTACTTC

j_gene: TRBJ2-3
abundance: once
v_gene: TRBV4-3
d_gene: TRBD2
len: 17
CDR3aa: CASSQDNVPGLAVRQYF
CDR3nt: TGCGCCAGCAGCCAAGATAACGTCCCGGGACTAGCCGTACGGCAGTATTTT

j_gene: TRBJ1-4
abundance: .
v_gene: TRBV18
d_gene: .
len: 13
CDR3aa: CASSPPGGEKLFF
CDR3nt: TGTGCCAGCTCACCCCCCGGTGGGGAAAAACTGTTTTTT

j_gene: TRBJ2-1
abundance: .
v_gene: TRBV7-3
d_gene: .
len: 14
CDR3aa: CASARMGGDNEQFF
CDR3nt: TGTGCCAGCGCCAGAATGGGGGGCGACAATGAGCAGTTCTTC

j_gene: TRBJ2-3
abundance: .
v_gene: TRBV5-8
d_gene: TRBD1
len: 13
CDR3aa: CASSPQGRDTQYF
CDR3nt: TGTGCCAGCAGCCCACAGGGGCGGGATACGCAGTATTTT

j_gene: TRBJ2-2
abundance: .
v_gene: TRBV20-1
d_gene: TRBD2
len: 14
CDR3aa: CSARLAGGTGELFF
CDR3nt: TGCAGTGCTAGACTAGCGGGGGGCACCGGGGAGCTGTTTTTT

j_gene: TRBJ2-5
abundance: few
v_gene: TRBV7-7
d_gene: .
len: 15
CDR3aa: CASSRLSGRQETQYF
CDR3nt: TGTGCCAGCAGCCGGTTATCAGGGCGACAAGAGACCCAGTACTTC

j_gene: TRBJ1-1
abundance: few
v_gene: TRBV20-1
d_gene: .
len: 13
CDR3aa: CSAASGTNTEAFF
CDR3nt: TGCAGTGCCGCCTCGGGGACGAACACTGAAGCTTTCTTT

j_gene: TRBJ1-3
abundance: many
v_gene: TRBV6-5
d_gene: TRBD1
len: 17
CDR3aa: CASSQGTGDYSGNTIYF
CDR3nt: TGTGCCAGCAGTCAGGGGACAGGAGACTACTCTGGAAACACCATATATTTT

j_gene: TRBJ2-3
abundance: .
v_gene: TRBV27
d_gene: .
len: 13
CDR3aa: CASQGGGRNTQYF
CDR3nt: TGTGCCAGCCAAGGGGGGGGGCGTAATACGCAGTATTTT

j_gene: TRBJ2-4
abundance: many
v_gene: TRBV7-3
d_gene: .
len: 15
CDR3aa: CASSYRGDRQNIQYF
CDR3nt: TGTGCCAGCAGCTACCGCGGGGACAGACAAAACATTCAGTACTTC

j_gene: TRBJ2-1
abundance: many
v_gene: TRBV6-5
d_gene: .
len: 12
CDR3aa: CASRTQGGEQFF
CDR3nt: TGTGCCAGCAGAACTCAGGGGGGTGAGCAGTTCTTC

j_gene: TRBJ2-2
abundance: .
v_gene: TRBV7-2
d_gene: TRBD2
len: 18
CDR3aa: CASSLGLAGYPNTGELFF
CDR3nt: TGTGCCAGCAGCTTGGGACTAGCGGGGTATCCGAACACCGGGGAGCTGTTTTTT

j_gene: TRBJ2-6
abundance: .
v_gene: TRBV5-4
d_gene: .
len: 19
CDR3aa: CASSFGGRLNPLGANVLTF
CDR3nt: TGTGCCAGCAGCTTTGGTGGCAGACTAAACCCTCTGGGGGCCAACGTCCTGACTTTC

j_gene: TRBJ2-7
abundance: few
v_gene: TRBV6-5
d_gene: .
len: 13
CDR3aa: CASISTGSYEQYF
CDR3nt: TGTGCCAGCATTTCTACTGGGTCCTACGAGCAGTACTTC

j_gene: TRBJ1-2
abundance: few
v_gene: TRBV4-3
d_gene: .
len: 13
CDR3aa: CASSQEYRDGYTF
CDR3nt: TGCGCCAGCAGCCAAGAGTACAGGGACGGCTACACCTTC